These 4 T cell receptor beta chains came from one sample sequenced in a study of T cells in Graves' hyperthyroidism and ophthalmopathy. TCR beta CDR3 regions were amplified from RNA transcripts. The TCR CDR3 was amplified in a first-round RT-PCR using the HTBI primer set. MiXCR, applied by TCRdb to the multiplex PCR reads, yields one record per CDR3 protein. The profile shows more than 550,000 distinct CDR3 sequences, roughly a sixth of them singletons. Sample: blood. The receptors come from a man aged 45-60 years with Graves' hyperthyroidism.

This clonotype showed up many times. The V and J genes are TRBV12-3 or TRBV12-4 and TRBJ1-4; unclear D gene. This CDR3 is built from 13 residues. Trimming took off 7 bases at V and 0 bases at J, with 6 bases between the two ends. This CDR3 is CASKTATNEKLFF. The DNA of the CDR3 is TGTGCCAGCAAGACTGCAACTAATGAAAAACTGTTTTTT.

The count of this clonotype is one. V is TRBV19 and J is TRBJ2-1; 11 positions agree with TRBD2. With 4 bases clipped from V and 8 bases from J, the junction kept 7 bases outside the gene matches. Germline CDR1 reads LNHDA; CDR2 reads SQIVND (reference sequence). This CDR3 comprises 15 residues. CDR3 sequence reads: CASSRLAGSVHEQFF. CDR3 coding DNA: TGTGCCAGTAGTAGACTAGCGGGAAGCGTCCATGAGCAGTTCTTC.

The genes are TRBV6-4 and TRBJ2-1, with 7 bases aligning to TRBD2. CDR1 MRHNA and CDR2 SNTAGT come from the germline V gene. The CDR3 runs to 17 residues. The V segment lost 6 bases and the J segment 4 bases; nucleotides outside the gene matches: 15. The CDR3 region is CASSRREGTGKYNEQFF. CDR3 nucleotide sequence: TGTGCCAGCAGCCGGAGGGAGGGCACGGGGAAGTACAATGAGCAGTTCTTC.

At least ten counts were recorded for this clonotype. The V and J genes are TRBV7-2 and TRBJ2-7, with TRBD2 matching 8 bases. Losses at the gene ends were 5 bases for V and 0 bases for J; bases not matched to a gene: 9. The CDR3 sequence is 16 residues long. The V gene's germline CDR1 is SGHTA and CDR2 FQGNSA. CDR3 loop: CASSPPGAGGSYEQYF. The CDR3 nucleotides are TGTGCCAGCAGCCCCCCCGGGGCGGGAGGCTCCTACGAGCAGTACTTC.